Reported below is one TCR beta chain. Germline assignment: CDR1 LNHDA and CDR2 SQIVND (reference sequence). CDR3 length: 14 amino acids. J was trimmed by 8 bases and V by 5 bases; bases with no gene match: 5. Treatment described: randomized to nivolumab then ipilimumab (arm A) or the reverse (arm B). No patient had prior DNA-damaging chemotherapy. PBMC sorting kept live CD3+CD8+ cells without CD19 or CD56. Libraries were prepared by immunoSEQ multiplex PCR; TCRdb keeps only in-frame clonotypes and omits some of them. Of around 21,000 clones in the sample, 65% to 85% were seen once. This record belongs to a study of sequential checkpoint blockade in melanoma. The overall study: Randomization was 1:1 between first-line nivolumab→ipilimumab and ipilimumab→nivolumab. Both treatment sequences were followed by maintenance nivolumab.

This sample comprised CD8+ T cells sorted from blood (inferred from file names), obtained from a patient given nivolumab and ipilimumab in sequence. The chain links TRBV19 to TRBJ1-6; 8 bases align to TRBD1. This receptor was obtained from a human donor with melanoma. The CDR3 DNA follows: TGTGCCAGTAGTCCGGACAGGGTTCATTCACCCCTCCACTTT. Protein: CASSPDRVHSPLHF. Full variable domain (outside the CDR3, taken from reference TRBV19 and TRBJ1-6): DGGITQSPKYLFRKEGQNVTLSCEQNLNHDAMYWYRQDPGQGLRLIYYSQIVNDFQKGDIAEGYSVSREKKESFPLTVTSAQKNPTAFYLCASSPDRVHSPLHFGNGTRLTVT.